The 30 T cell receptor beta chains in this list originate from one sample, sequenced in a study of blood T cell repertoires in COVID-19. Repertoires were generated with immunoSEQ multiplex PCR, while TCRdb's copy carries only in-frame clones and drops some. The sample holds 350,000 to 500,000 clones, approximately 90% seen once. Material for sequencing was PBMCs or T cells enriched from blood (not recorded which). The receptor set was obtained from a young woman who had been exposed to COVID-19.

V and J are TRBV5-8 and TRBJ2-7, with a tentative D call TRBD1 (5 bases). This CDR3 spans 16 amino acids. V was trimmed by 4 bases and J by 0 bases, leaving 17 bases between them. Per germline, CDR1 SGHTS and CDR2 YDEGEE. This CDR3 is CASSLASDKSSYEQYF. The DNA of the CDR3 is TGTGCCAGCAGCCTGGCGTCGGACAAGAGCTCCTACGAGCAGTACTTC.

This chain uses TRBV25-1 with TRBJ2-1; 8 bases agree with TRBD1. CDR3 length: 15 amino acids. Germline-derived CDR1 and CDR2 are MGHDK and SYGVNS. V gave up 4 bases and J gave up 6 bases; unmatched junction bases: 8. DNA of the CDR3: TGTGCCAGCAGTGTACGACAGGGGTCTTTCAATGAGCAGTTCTTC. Amino acids: CASSVRQGSFNEQFF.

The genes are TRBV30 and TRBJ1-5; D possibly corresponds to TRBD1 (5 bases). V lost 1 base to trimming and J lost 3 bases, with 10 bases between them. Per the germline V gene, CDR1 is GTSNPN and CDR2 is SVGIG (reference sequence). The CDR3 runs to 14 residues. The CDR3 spells CAWSGGGYNQPQHF. The CDR3 DNA is TGTGCCTGGAGTGGGGGGGGATACAATCAGCCCCAGCATTTT.

The chain joins TRBV4-1 to TRBJ2-2; 9 bases are shared with TRBD2. This CDR3 region has 16 residues. Germline values: CDR1 MGHRA, CDR2 YSYEKL. With 0 bases clipped from V and 9 bases from J, the junction kept 8 bases outside the gene matches. In DNA, the CDR3 is TGCGCCAGCAGCCAAGACTCTAGCGGGGTTATCCGGGAGCTGTTTTTT. Amino acid sequence: CASSQDSSGVIRELFF.

The gene calls are TRBV6-5 and TRBJ1-1, with 10 bases lining up with TRBD1. V lost 6 bases and J lost 6; bases outside the gene matches: 7. Germline V CDR1 and CDR2: MNHEY, SVGAGI. CDR3 length: 14 amino acids. CDR3 DNA: TGTGCCAGCAGAGAGGACAGGGGGTTCGCTGAAGCTTTCTTT. Its protein product is CASREDRGFAEAFF.

This chain uses TRBV11-1 with TRBJ1-6; 12 bases fit TRBD1. The V segment lost 3 bases and the J segment 9 bases; nucleotides outside the gene matches: 3. The CDR3 consists of 15 residues. Germline CDR1 is SGHAT and CDR2 is FQDESV (reference sequence). The CDR3 reads CASSLGQGAVSPLHF. CDR3 nucleotide sequence: TGTGCCAGCAGCTTGGGACAGGGGGCGGTTTCACCCCTCCACTTT.

J is TRBJ1-2 and V is TRBV2; 7 nucleotides align to TRBD1. V was pared by 6 bases and J by 7 bases, with 5 bases of the junction left unmatched. Germline V gene lookup returns CDR1 SNHLY and CDR2 FYNNEI. The CDR3 runs to 12 residues. The CDR3 sequence is CASRGTGAGYTF. The CDR3 coding sequence is TGTGCCAGCAGAGGTACAGGGGCTGGCTACACCTTC.

The rearrangement uses TRBV10-3 and TRBJ1-2, with D tentatively TRBD1 (5 bases). Trimming stripped 4 bases from V and 6 bases from J, with 15 bases between. This CDR3 has 14 amino acids. From germline, CDR1 is ENHRY and CDR2 SYGVKD. The CDR3 DNA sequence: TGTGCCATCAGTGGGGCGGGGGTACAGGATGGCTACACCTTC. This translates into CAISGAGVQDGYTF.

V gene TRBV7-9 combines with J gene TRBJ2-7; 7 nucleotides agree with TRBD2. The germline V gene encodes CDR1 SEHNR and CDR2 FQNEAQ (reference sequence). The CDR3 runs 12 residues. J gave up 3 bases and V 7 bases, and 3 bases lay outside the gene matches. CDR3 sequence reads: CASNPGGYEQYF. The CDR3 DNA sequence: TGTGCCAGCAACCCGGGAGGCTACGAGCAGTACTTC.

This chain joins TRBV5-1 and TRBJ1-6; D gene unclear. The CDR3 contains 17 residues. V lost 3 bases and J lost 5, with 18 bases in between. From germline, CDR1 is SGHRS and CDR2 YFSETQ. CDR3 sequence (DNA): TGCGCCAGCAGCTACCCTCAGCTTGGGCAGAATAATTCACCCCTCCACTTT. The encoded protein is CASSYPQLGQNNSPLHF.

The chain uses TRBV7-2 and TRBJ2-1, with D tentatively TRBD2 (6 bases). Trimming took off 2 bases at V and 8 bases at J, with 13 bases between the two ends. Germline CDR1 SGHTA, CDR2 FQGNSA. The CDR3 is 14 amino acids. The CDR3 nucleotides read TGTGCCAGCAGCTTACGGCTAGCGAGGGATGAGCAGTTCTTC. Translated: CASSLRLARDEQFF. The entire variable domain, with the rest obtained from reference TRBV7-2 and TRBJ2-1, is as follows: GAGVSQSPSNKVTEKGKDVELRCDPISGHTALYWYRQSLGQGLEFLIYFQGNSAPDKSGLPSDRFSAERTGGSVSTLTIQRTQQEDSAVYLCASSLRLARDEQFFGPGTRLTVL.

The rearrangement uses TRBV27 and TRBJ2-2; D perhaps matches TRBD2 (6 bases). The V and J ends lost 0 bases and 8 bases respectively, with 7 bases between them. From germline, CDR1 is MNHEY and CDR2 SMNVEV (reference sequence). The CDR3 sequence is 13 residues long. DNA of the CDR3: TGTGCCAGCAGTTTATCGGGACTGGGGGAGCTGTTTTTT. Protein sequence: CASSLSGLGELFF.

The rearrangement links TRBV4-2 to TRBJ2-7; D is possibly TRBD2 (6 bases). The CDR3 runs 14 residues. Between the trimmed V and J ends, which lost 3 bases and 0 bases, there was a span of 9 bases. From germline, CDR1 is LGHNA and CDR2 YNFKEQ. The CDR3 sequence is CASSQGGFSYEQYF. CDR3 coding DNA: TGTGCCAGCAGCCAGGGAGGATTCTCCTACGAGCAGTACTTC.

In its sample, this clone was seen a few times. The chain is built from TRBV18 and TRBJ2-3, with TRBD2 matching over 8 bases. The CDR3 is made up of 16 amino acids. After removal of 1 base from V and 3 bases from J, the junction contained 6 bases not matched to a gene. The germline V gene encodes CDR1 KGHSH and CDR2 LQKENI. The CDR3 loop is CASSPRSSGYTDTQYF. CDR3 nucleotides: TGTGCCAGCTCACCACGGTCTAGCGGGTATACAGATACGCAGTATTTT.

The chain uses TRBV3-1 (or the pseudogene TRBV3-2) and TRBJ1-2; D is perhaps TRBD1 (6 bases). The CDR3 is 17 residues long. The V end was cut by 4 bases, the J end by 5 bases, with 23 bases between. Germline CDR1 LGHDT, CDR2 YNNKEL (reference sequence). CDR3 in DNA: TGTGCCAGCAGCCCCATCGCTTCCGGGACAAGTTATTATGGCTACACCTTC. Translating gives CASSPIASGTSYYGYTF.

The rearrangement links TRBV25-1 to TRBJ2-1; TRBD2 matches 8 bases. V was pared by 5 bases and J by 6 bases, with 3 bases of the junction left unmatched. The CDR3 is 13 residues long. Germline CDR1 and CDR2: MGHDK and SYGVNS. As DNA, the CDR3 is TGTGCCAGCAGTACCGGACTAGCCAATGAGCAGTTCTTC. Translation gives CASSTGLANEQFF.

This chain connects TRBV4-2 to TRBJ1-4; D not resolved. V was cut by 1 base and J by 0 bases, with 6 bases left in between. Germline V gene data show CDR1 as LGHNA and CDR2 as YNFKEQ. CDR3 length: 15 amino acids. DNA for the CDR3: TGTGCCAGCAGCCAAGTAGTCCCAACTAATGAAAAACTGTTTTTT. It yields the protein CASSQVVPTNEKLFF.

V gene TRBV6-6 combines with J gene TRBJ1-1; perhaps TRBD1 as D (5 bases). The CDR3 has 12 amino acids. CDR1 is MNHNY, CDR2 SVGAGI, per germline (reference sequence). V was pared by 6 bases and J by 8 bases, with 13 bases between. This chain's CDR3 is CASSPEGLEAFF. The CDR3 DNA sequence: TGTGCCAGCAGCCCAGAGGGACTCGAAGCTTTCTTT.

The chain recombines TRBV9 with TRBJ1-3, with D unclear. The CDR3 sequence is 15 residues long. Trimming took 0 bases from V and 0 from J, leaving 7 bases between them. Germline CDR1 is SGDLS and CDR2 is YYNGEE. The chain's CDR3 is CASSVDTFSGNTIYF. CDR3 DNA: TGTGCCAGCAGCGTAGACACCTTCTCTGGAAACACCATATATTTT.

The J gene is TRBJ2-1, the V gene TRBV9; TRBD2 is a possible D gene (6 bases). The V gene's germline CDR1 is SGDLS and CDR2 YYNGEE. The CDR3 consists of 15 residues. The V gene lost 1 base and the J gene lost 2 bases, with 10 bases spanning the gap. CDR3 in DNA: TGTGCCAGCAGCGTACACGGGAGAACCTACAATGAGCAGTTCTTC. This codes for CASSVHGRTYNEQFF.

The chain has TRBV5-1 and TRBJ2-7, with TRBD1 identical over 7 bases. Looked up from germline, CDR1 is SGHRS and CDR2 is YFSETQ. The V and J ends lost 0 bases and 3 bases, in that order; junction bases with no gene match: 6. The CDR3 spans 15 residues. CDR3 sequence reads: CASSLGQGYYYEQYF. In DNA, the CDR3 is TGCGCCAGCAGCTTGGGACAGGGTTACTACTACGAGCAGTACTTC.

This chain connects TRBV7-2 to TRBJ2-7; TRBD2 aligns across 10 bases. CDR1 and CDR2 from the germline V gene are SGHTA and FQGNSA. This CDR3 comprises 18 residues. With 1 base clipped from V and 1 base from J, the junction kept 10 bases outside the gene matches. The CDR3, as DNA: TGTGCCAGCAGCTTAGGGGCCCCACTAGCGGGGAAATCCTACGAGCAGTACTTC. This translates into CASSLGAPLAGKSYEQYF.

The DNA of the CDR3 is TGTGCCAGCAGTTACTTACAGGTGGGTGGTCAGCCCCAGCATTTT. Its protein product is CASSYLQVGGQPQHF. This chain links TRBV6-2 or TRBV6-3 with TRBJ1-5, with D tentatively TRBD1 (5 bases). The CDR3 runs 15 residues. The germline V gene has CDR1 MNHEY and CDR2 SVGEGT. V gave up 1 base and J gave up 6 bases, with 13 bases separating them.

This chain uses TRBV6-5 with TRBJ1-1; D ambiguous. This CDR3 spans 12 amino acids. Trimming pared 6 bases from V and 4 bases from J, leaving 9 bases between. Germline-derived CDR1 and CDR2 are MNHEY and SVGAGI. The CDR3 region is CASREAGTEAFF. CDR3 DNA: TGTGCCAGCAGAGAGGCTGGCACTGAAGCTTTCTTT.

This chain links TRBV10-1 with TRBJ1-6; maybe TRBD1 (5 bases). CDR3 length: 15 amino acids. The ends were cut back, 0 bases at V and 8 bases at J, with 11 bases in the middle. Germline lookup yields CDR1 WNHNN and CDR2 SYGVQD (reference sequence). The CDR3: CASSESKTGDSPLHF. The CDR3, as DNA: TGCGCCAGCAGTGAGTCGAAAACAGGAGATTCACCCCTCCACTTT.

The gene calls are TRBV12-3 or TRBV12-4 and TRBJ1-1, with no clear D. This CDR3 comprises 11 residues. Trimming took 2 bases from V and 8 from J, leaving 6 bases between them. CDR3 bases: TGTGCCAGCAGTTTAACTATAGAAGCTTTCTTT. This codes for CASSLTIEAFF.

V usage is TRBV6-5 and J usage is TRBJ1-5, with D tentatively TRBD1 (6 bases). The CDR3 spans 11 residues. Germline CDR1 is MNHEY and CDR2 is SVGAGI. The CDR3 coding sequence is TGTGCGACAGGACCCCTTCGGCCCCAGCATTTT. Residues: CATGPLRPQHF.

This chain uses TRBV14 with TRBJ2-1, with 8 bases lining up with TRBD1. V trimming: 0 bases; J trimming: 4 bases; junction bases outside the gene matches: 5. Per the germline V gene, CDR1 is SGHDN and CDR2 is FVKESK. The CDR3 consists of 16 residues. CDR3 DNA: TGTGCCAGCAGCCAAGATCCCCGGACAGGGTACAATGAGCAGTTCTTC. Amino acids: CASSQDPRTGYNEQFF.

V is TRBV27 and J is TRBJ2-3; D uncertain. The germline V gene has CDR1 MNHEY and CDR2 SMNVEV (reference sequence). The CDR3 has 15 residues. Trimming left V 2 bases short and J 0 bases short, with 9 bases between. The CDR3 bases are TGTGCCAGCAGTTTAATACAGAGCAGCACAGATACGCAGTATTTT. It yields the protein CASSLIQSSTDTQYF.

This clone appeared a single time. The chain recombines TRBV18 with TRBJ1-3; 8 positions match TRBD1. V shed 6 bases, J shed 3 bases, and the junction held 4 bases outside the gene matches. Germline CDR1 reads KGHSH; CDR2 reads LQKENI. This CDR3 is 14 amino acids long. For the CDR3, the DNA is TGTGCCAGCTCTCCGGACAGGGTTGGAAACACCATATATTTT. This translates into CASSPDRVGNTIYF.